Listed below are T cell receptor beta chains from one sample, sequenced in a study of preoperative IRX-2 immunotherapy in early breast cancer. Profiled with immunoSEQ multiplex PCR; TCRdb holds only in-frame clones, not every one. Here the sample spans roughly 25,000 clones, roughly nine tenths being singletons. Sequencing was performed on tumor tissue, taken after IRX-2 immunotherapy. The source of these receptors is a human donor with breast cancer. Both conserved end residues are part of each CDR3. D genes are given only for firm matches. Some rows have no size entry. The others give once, few or many, or a class for an expanded clone.

V	size	D	J	CDR3	DNA
TRBV11-2	-	-	TRBJ2-7	CASSLRGDEQYF	TGTGCCAGCAGCTTACGAGGGGATGAGCAGTACTTC
TRBV11-2	-	-	TRBJ2-5	CASSARPTQETQYF	TGTGCCAGCAGCGCCAGGCCTACGCAAGAGACCCAGTACTTC
TRBV7-2	-	-	TRBJ1-4	CASSLVRQSLNEKLFF	TGTGCCAGCAGCTTAGTGCGGCAGAGCCTTAATGAAAAACTGTTTTTT
TRBV7-2	-	-	TRBJ1-3	CASSLGYRAIGNTIYF	TGTGCCAGCAGCTTGGGATACAGGGCCATTGGAAACACCATATATTTT
TRBV10-3	-	TRBD2	TRBJ2-5	CAISFSGGPSETQYF	TGTGCCATCAGCTTTAGCGGGGGGCCTTCTGAGACCCAGTACTTC
TRBV7-2	-	-	TRBJ2-5	CASSLDGDSRQETQYF	TGTGCCAGCAGCTTAGACGGGGACTCGCGCCAAGAGACCCAGTACTTC
TRBV5-5	-	-	TRBJ1-4	CASSPGIIEKLFF	TGTGCCAGCAGCCCTGGTATCATCGAAAAACTGTTTTTT
TRBV6-1	few	-	TRBJ2-7	CASRPGLLSSYEQYF	TGTGCCAGCAGGCCGGGACTTTTGAGCTCCTACGAGCAGTACTTC
TRBV7-2	-	-	TRBJ2-7	CASSSREPREQYF	TGTGCCAGCAGCTCCCGGGAGCCGAGGGAGCAGTACTTC
TRBV5-1	-	-	TRBJ2-2	CASIQSPANTGELFF	TGCGCCAGCATACAGAGCCCAGCGAACACCGGGGAGCTGTTTTTT
TRBV6-6	-	-	TRBJ1-3	CASRRTDFSSGNTIYF	TGTGCCAGCAGAAGGACGGATTTCTCCTCTGGAAACACCATATATTTT
TRBV18	-	-	TRBJ2-3	CASSQTGANTDTQYF	TGTGCCAGCTCACAAACGGGGGCGAACACAGATACGCAGTATTTT
TRBV11-2	-	-	TRBJ2-1	CASSLAPLANNEQFF	TGTGCCAGCAGCTTAGCGCCCTTAGCTAACAATGAGCAGTTCTTC
TRBV28	-	-	TRBJ2-3	CASSLPGSTDTQYF	TGTGCCAGCAGTTTACCCGGGAGTACAGATACGCAGTATTTT
TRBV27	-	-	TRBJ2-3	CASSLLGSATDTQYF	TGTGCCAGCAGTTTATTGGGTAGCGCCACAGATACGCAGTATTTT